This T cell receptor beta chain was identified in a study of cytomegalovirus exposure and HLA in healthy donors. As to this clone: What it binds is not known.

Broader study findings: The dataset shows that most TCR sequences were rare, while some public TCRs occurred in many donors. Sequencing probably produced one cluster of sequence variants that were highly shared. A later examination showed that TCR association rates differed by HLA locus, with DRB1 most and HLA-C fewest. A later analysis linked a missense DCLRE1C variant to TCR beta V- and J-gene trimming.

Primers: 60 Vbeta forward and 13 Jbeta reverse. The method was immunoSEQ multiplex PCR; TCRdb's version includes in-frame clones alone and lacks a portion of them. The sample carries about 170,000 clones, around 73% recorded once. The CDR3 totals 20 residues. Trimming at V came to 0 bases and at J to 5 bases, leaving 18 bases not matched to a gene. The chain combines TRBV23-1 with TRBJ1-4; 7 nucleotides match TRBD1. TRBV23-1 is an open reading frame, and its role is uncertain. Sequenced: PBMCs. This receptor was identified in a woman aged 18 to 35 in good health and CMV-seropositive. The CDR3 DNA reads as TGCGCCAGCAGTCAATCTGGCCACCTAGCGCGGACAGGCGTAAATGAAAAACTGTTTTTT. Its translation is CASSQSGHLARTGVNEKLFF.